This T cell receptor beta chain emerged from a study of identical twins. Findings of the study overall: Invariant T cells like MAIT and iNKT could partly confound the zero-insertion analyses.

One entry per CDR3 protein, called by TCRdb with MiXCR from the 5' RACE reads. The sample shows hundreds of thousands of distinct CDR3 sequences, around 8.6% of them seen only once. The germline V gene encodes CDR1 MDHEN and CDR2 SYDVKM. The length of the CDR3 is 14 residues. Trimming shortened V by 7 bases and J by 4 bases, and 17 bases separated the two germline ends. Concerning this clonotype: Antigen unknown.

This sample was also put to use in a study of yellow fever vaccine responses in identical twins. That publication notes: Twins reportedly showed a vaccine T cell response that seemed partly convergent and partly personalized.

Input material: PBMCs. The TCR sequence derives from a woman younger than 35 in good health. This chain connects TRBV28 to TRBJ2-7; D might be TRBD2 (5 bases). CDR3 residues: CASNGPPGWYEQYF. The DNA of the CDR3 is TGTGCCAGCAACGGTCCGCCGGGGTGGTACGAGCAGTACTTC.